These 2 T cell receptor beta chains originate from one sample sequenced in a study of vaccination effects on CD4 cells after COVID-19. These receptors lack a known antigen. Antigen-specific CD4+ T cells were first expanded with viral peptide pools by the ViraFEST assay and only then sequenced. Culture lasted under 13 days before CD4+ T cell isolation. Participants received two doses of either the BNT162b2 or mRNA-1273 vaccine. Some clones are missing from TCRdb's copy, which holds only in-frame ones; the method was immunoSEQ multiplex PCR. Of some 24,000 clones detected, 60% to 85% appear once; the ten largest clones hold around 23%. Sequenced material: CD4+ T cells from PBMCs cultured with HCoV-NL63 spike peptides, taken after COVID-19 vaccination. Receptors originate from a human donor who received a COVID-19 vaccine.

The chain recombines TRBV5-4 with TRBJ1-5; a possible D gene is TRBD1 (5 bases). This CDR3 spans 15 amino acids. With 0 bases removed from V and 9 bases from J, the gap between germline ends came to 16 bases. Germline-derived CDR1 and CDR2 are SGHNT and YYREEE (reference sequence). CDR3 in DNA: TGTGCCAGCAGCTTGGGGGGGACGACCCCGCTGCCCCAGCATTTT. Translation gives CASSLGGTTPLPQHF.

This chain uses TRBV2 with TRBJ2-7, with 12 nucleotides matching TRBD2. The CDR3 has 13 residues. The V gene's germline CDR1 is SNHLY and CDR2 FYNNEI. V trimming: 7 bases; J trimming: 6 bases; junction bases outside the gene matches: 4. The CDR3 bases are TGTGCCAGCATACTAGCGGGGGGCCTCGAGCAGTACTTC. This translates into CASILAGGLEQYF.